The clone carrying this TCR beta chain was seen ten or more times. Antigen: not known. The data are from a study of CD8 T cells in ankylosing spondylitis. Regarding the study as a whole: Reportedly, disease-linked clones are significantly enriched in ankylosing spondylitis patients' matched synovial fluid. Seemingly distinctive of ankylosing spondylitis blood was a TCR beta motif formed by eight highly homologous variants. Earlier literature documents some of the motif variants in reactive arthritis synovial fluid and blood. With a CD8+ phenotype, disease-linked clones were relatively rare in peripheral blood.

Each TCR beta library was made by quantitative 5'-RACE that incorporated molecular barcodes. TCRdb re-derived calls from the 5' RACE reads in MiXCR, one entry per CDR3 protein. The sample lists about 800,000 distinct CDR3 sequences; over 9.5% were seen once. This receptor was taken from a male donor with ankylosing spondylitis. The source material was blood, either unsorted or a sorted T cell fraction (not recorded which).

The CDR3 loop reads CSGKGGTNTEAFF. The DNA for the CDR3 is TGCAGCGGGAAAGGGGGTACGAACACTGAAGCTTTCTTT. The chain recombines TRBV29-1 with TRBJ1-1, with D perhaps TRBD1 (6 bases). This CDR3 has 13 amino acids. CDR1 SQVTM and CDR2 ANQGSEA come from the germline V gene. V was trimmed by 7 bases and J by 1 base, leaving 13 bases between them. Based on the CDR3 plus reference TRBV29-1 and TRBJ1-1, the full variable domain is SAVISQKPSRDICQRGTSLTIQCQVDSQVTMMFWYRQQPGQSLTLIATANQGSEATYESGFVIDKFPISRPNLTFSTLTVSNMSPEDSSIYLCSGKGGTNTEAFFGQGTRLTVV.